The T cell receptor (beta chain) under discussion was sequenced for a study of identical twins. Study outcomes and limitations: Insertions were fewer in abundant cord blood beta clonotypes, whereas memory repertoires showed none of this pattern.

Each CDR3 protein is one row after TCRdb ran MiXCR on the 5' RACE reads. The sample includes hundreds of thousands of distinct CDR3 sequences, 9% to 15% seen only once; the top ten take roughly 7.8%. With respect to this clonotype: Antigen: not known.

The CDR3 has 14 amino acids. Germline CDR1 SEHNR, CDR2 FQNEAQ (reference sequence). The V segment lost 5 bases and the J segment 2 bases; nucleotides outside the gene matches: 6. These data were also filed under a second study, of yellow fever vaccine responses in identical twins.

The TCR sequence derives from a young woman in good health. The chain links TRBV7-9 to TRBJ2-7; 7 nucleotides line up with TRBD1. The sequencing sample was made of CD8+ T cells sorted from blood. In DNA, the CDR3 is TGTGCCAGCAGCCCCCGGACAGGACCCTACGAGCAGTACGTC. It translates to CASSPRTGPYEQYV.